This entry lists 28 T cell receptor beta chains sequenced from one sample in a study of T cell repertoires in cytomegalovirus infection. TCRdb reprocessed the reads with MiXCR, giving one entry per CDR3 protein. Here the sample spans some 560,000 distinct CDR3 sequences, about 40% being singletons. For these TCRs, the target antigens are not known. The material was cultured PBMCs, obtained from culture after CMV antigen stimulation. The source is a human donor in good health (CMV status not recorded). Some clones in this sample may be carry-over from other donors' samples.

The chain carries TRBV12-3 or TRBV12-4 and TRBJ2-7, with 7 positions matching TRBD2. V lost 6 bases and J lost 2; bases outside the gene matches: 10. CDR3 length equals 15 residues. The DNA of the CDR3 is TGTGCCAGCAGACTCCAGCGGGGCGGGACCTACGAGCAGTACTTC. Amino acids: CASRLQRGGTYEQYF.

The chain employs TRBV2 and TRBJ2-5; maybe TRBD1 (5 bases). Trimming removed 3 bases from V and 5 bases from J, with 13 bases in between. This CDR3 is 14 amino acids long. The germline V gene has CDR1 SNHLY and CDR2 FYNNEI. The CDR3, as DNA: TGTGCCAGCAGTGAGCCAGGGTACAAGGAGACCCAGTACTTC. Protein: CASSEPGYKETQYF.

V is TRBV10-3 and J is TRBJ1-4, with a tentative D call TRBD1 (6 bases). Germline assignment: CDR1 ENHRY and CDR2 SYGVKD. V was pared by 6 bases and J by 6 bases, with 8 bases between. This CDR3 contains 12 residues. In DNA, the CDR3 is TGTGCCATCAGGGACAGCCATGAAAAACTGTTTTTT. This encodes CAIRDSHEKLFF.

This clonotype has a handful of counts. The V call is TRBV6-2 or TRBV6-3, the J call TRBJ2-1; D is undetermined. The ends were cut back, 6 bases at V and 6 bases at J, with 12 bases in the middle. The CDR3 runs to 13 residues. Germline values: CDR1 MNHEY, CDR2 SVGEGT. CDR3 residues: CASSLPPLNEQFF. CDR3 DNA sequence: TGTGCCAGCAGCTTACCACCACTCAATGAGCAGTTCTTC.

In its sample, this clonotype was seen a few times. This chain connects TRBV5-1 to TRBJ1-2, with D hard to call. V was clipped by 0 bases and J by 6 bases, with 9 bases between them. The CDR3 sequence is 13 residues long. CDR1 is SGHRS and CDR2 is YFSETQ in the germline V gene. CDR3 DNA sequence: TGCGCCAGCAGCTTGGCGGCAGACAATGGCTACACCTTC. Translation: CASSLAADNGYTF.

V usage is TRBV19 and J usage is TRBJ2-1; D is possibly TRBD1 or TRBD2 (5 bases each). CDR3 length equals 16 residues. The germline CDR1 and CDR2 sequences are LNHDA and SQIVND (reference sequence). The germline V and J ends were trimmed by 5 bases and 0 bases, with 14 bases remaining between them. The CDR3 reads CASSFHGTRSYNEQFF. CDR3 nucleotide sequence: TGTGCCAGTAGTTTCCATGGGACCCGCTCCTACAATGAGCAGTTCTTC.

This chain joins TRBV11-2 and TRBJ2-5; D call uncertain. The germline CDR1 and CDR2 sequences are SGHAT and FQNNGV. The V end lost 6 bases, the J end lost 5 bases, and 13 bases lay between the germline ends. The CDR3 spans 13 residues. CDR3 in DNA: TGTGCCAGCAGATCTTATAGTTACGAGACCCAGTACTTC. It encodes CASRSYSYETQYF.

This sequence joins TRBV4-3 and TRBJ2-7, with D maybe TRBD2 (7 bases). Germline CDR1 is LGHNA and CDR2 is YSLEER. This CDR3 has 19 amino acids. The V end lost 1 base, the J end lost 3 bases, and 25 bases lay between the germline ends. The CDR3 is CASSQGHPGGVGRGYEQYF. Here the CDR3 DNA reads TGCGCCAGCAGCCAAGGCCATCCGGGGGGCGTGGGCAGGGGCTACGAGCAGTACTTC.

This chain joins TRBV20-1 and TRBJ1-2; TRBD1 matches at 7 bases. With 5 bases clipped from V and 1 base from J, the junction kept 10 bases outside the gene matches. Per the germline V gene, CDR1 is DFQATT and CDR2 is SNEGSKA (reference sequence). There are 15 residues in the CDR3. This CDR3 is CSASRTGPLNYGYTF. The CDR3, as DNA: TGCAGTGCTTCCCGGACAGGACCCCTTAACTATGGCTACACCTTC.

J is TRBJ2-1 and V is TRBV27; D is possibly TRBD1 (5 bases). CDR1 and CDR2 (germline): MNHEY, SMNVEV (reference sequence). There are 16 residues in the CDR3. The V and J ends lost 4 bases and 3 bases respectively, with 16 bases between them. This chain's CDR3 is CASSSAVGASYNEQFF. DNA for the CDR3: TGTGCCAGCAGTTCAGCCGTAGGGGCTAGCTACAATGAGCAGTTCTTC.

This chain links TRBV7-4 with TRBJ2-5, with 13 bases that match TRBD2. The CDR3 sequence is 18 residues long. Germline CDR1 and CDR2: SGHVT and SQSDAQ. Trimming cost V 4 bases and J 4 bases; bases outside gene matches: 12. The CDR3 coding sequence is TGTGCCAGCAGCTCCGGACTAGCGGGAGAGGGCTCCCGAGAGACCCAGTACTTC. It specifies CASSSGLAGEGSRETQYF.

The V and J genes are TRBV4-1 and TRBJ2-5, with TRBD2 as a possible D gene (5 bases). Trimming took 0 bases from V and 5 from J, leaving 10 bases between them. The CDR3 runs 14 residues. From germline, CDR1 is MGHRA and CDR2 YSYEKL. CDR3 DNA: TGCGCCAGCAGCCAAGATAGGAGGCGGGAGACCCAGTACTTC. This codes for CASSQDRRRETQYF.

This sequence joins TRBV7-2 and TRBJ2-3; 9 bases line up with TRBD2. The CDR3 length is 15 residues. The junction had 10 bases not matched to a gene; V was cut back by 3 bases and J by 9 bases. Germline values: CDR1 SGHTA, CDR2 FQGNSA. CDR3 sequence (DNA): TGTGCCAGCAGCTTCACCGCGGGGGGGAGGGAAACGCAGTATTTT. Its translation is CASSFTAGGRETQYF. The complete variable domain, with remaining parts taken from reference TRBV7-2 and TRBJ2-3, reads GAGVSQSPSNKVTEKGKDVELRCDPISGHTALYWYRQSLGQGLEFLIYFQGNSAPDKSGLPSDRFSAERTGGSVSTLTIQRTQQEDSAVYLCASSFTAGGRETQYFGPGTRLTVL.

This chain connects TRBV7-2 to TRBJ2-1; D might be TRBD2 (6 bases). With 0 bases removed from V and 9 bases from J, the gap between germline ends came to 15 bases. The CDR3 is made up of 15 amino acids. Germline CDR1 is SGHTA and CDR2 is FQGNSA. CDR3 residues: CASSLALAAAGEQFF. CDR3 coding DNA: TGTGCCAGCAGCTTAGCCTTAGCGGCAGCAGGTGAGCAGTTCTTC.

This clonotype was detected ten times or more. The chain employs TRBV7-2 and TRBJ1-1, with TRBD1 as a possible D gene (5 bases). The CDR3 has 14 amino acids. The germline CDR1 and CDR2 sequences are SGHTA and FQGNSA. With 5 bases removed from V and 2 bases from J, the gap between germline ends came to 12 bases. The CDR3: CASSAAGINTEAFF. The CDR3 nucleotides are TGTGCCAGCAGCGCGGCAGGGATTAACACTGAAGCTTTCTTT.

The chain links TRBV19 to TRBJ1-4; D is uncertain. The V gene lost 3 bases and the J gene lost 1 base, with 6 bases spanning the gap. The CDR3 is made up of 14 amino acids. Per germline, CDR1 LNHDA and CDR2 SQIVND (reference sequence). DNA of the CDR3: TGTGCCAGTAGTATTGGAGGAACTAATGAAAAACTGTTTTTT. This gives the protein CASSIGGTNEKLFF.

This clonotype occurred a few times. The J gene is TRBJ2-7, the V gene TRBV5-5; D may correspond to TRBD1 or TRBD2 (5 bases each). Trimming stripped 3 bases from V and 0 bases from J, with 13 bases between. The CDR3 loop spans 15 amino acids. Germline V gives CDR1 SGHKS, CDR2 YYEKEE (reference sequence). This chain's CDR3 is CASSYPGRSSYEQYF. Here the CDR3 DNA reads TGTGCCAGCAGCTATCCGGGACGGAGCTCCTACGAGCAGTACTTC.

This sequence joins TRBV15 and TRBJ2-2; TRBD2 matches 8 bases. This CDR3 comprises 15 residues. The V gene's germline CDR1 is LNHNV and CDR2 YYDKDF (reference sequence). J was trimmed by 3 bases and V by 0 bases; bases with no gene match: 0. The CDR3 spells CATSRERGDTGELFF. CDR3 bases: TGTGCCACCAGCAGAGAGCGGGGGGACACCGGGGAGCTGTTTTTT.

This chain connects TRBV7-2 to TRBJ1-1; TRBD1 matches at 8 bases. The CDR3 length is 13 residues. V lost 8 bases and J lost 6; bases outside the gene matches: 8. Germline V gene data show CDR1 as SGHTA and CDR2 as FQGNSA. For the CDR3, the DNA is TGTGCCAGCGGAAGACAGGGGTCTTCTGAAGCTTTCTTT. Its translation is CASGRQGSSEAFF.

The genes are TRBV7-2 and TRBJ2-1; D not certain. The V gene's germline CDR1 is SGHTA and CDR2 FQGNSA. Trimming took off 11 bases at V and 5 bases at J, with 16 bases between the two ends. This CDR3 contains 13 residues. The DNA for the CDR3 is TGTGCCGGCTCTCTAGGGCAGAACAATGAGCAGTTCTTC. This sequence encodes CAGSLGQNNEQFF.

This sequence joins TRBV7-2 and TRBJ1-5, with 10 bases that match TRBD1. The CDR3 runs to 15 residues. Germline lookup yields CDR1 SGHTA and CDR2 FQGNSA. J was trimmed by 6 bases and V by 1 base; bases with no gene match: 3. Written as DNA, the CDR3 is TGTGCCAGCAGCTTAGGGGACAGGGGAAGTCAGCCCCAGCATTTT. It specifies CASSLGDRGSQPQHF.

The chain is built from TRBV6-2 or TRBV6-3 and TRBJ2-7, with D unresolved. Germline V lookup: CDR1 MNHEY, CDR2 SVGEGT. The V end lost 5 bases, the J end lost 0 bases, and 14 bases lay between the germline ends. The CDR3 loop spans 15 amino acids. The CDR3 region is CASSHPGANSYEQYF. The CDR3 DNA is TGTGCCAGCAGTCACCCGGGTGCCAACTCCTACGAGCAGTACTTC.

This clonotype occurred a few times. This chain joins TRBV11-2 and TRBJ1-4; 10 positions agree with TRBD1. Per germline, CDR1 SGHAT and CDR2 FQNNGV. The CDR3 length is 15 residues. V trimming: 1 base; J trimming: 11 bases; junction bases outside the gene matches: 7. The CDR3 protein is CASSLGQGAFEKLFF. The CDR3 DNA sequence: TGTGCCAGCAGCTTAGGACAGGGGGCATTTGAGAAACTGTTTTTT.

The rearrangement links TRBV12-3 or TRBV12-4 to TRBJ1-2; D perhaps matches TRBD1 (5 bases). The CDR3 has 15 amino acids. The V end lost 7 bases, the J end lost 6 bases, and 21 bases lay between the germline ends. This chain's CDR3 is CASNDSPAMINGYTF. DNA of the CDR3: TGTGCCAGCAACGACAGTCCCGCGATGATAAATGGCTACACCTTC.

The CDR3: CASSGRELFWYGYTF. The DNA of the CDR3 is TGTGCCAGCAGTGGCAGGGAGCTCTTCTGGTATGGCTACACCTTC. The V gene is TRBV2, the J gene TRBJ1-2, with a weak D call TRBD1 (5 bases). Germline CDR1 is SNHLY and CDR2 is FYNNEI. CDR3 length: 15 residues. The V end was cut by 4 bases, the J end by 5 bases, with 17 bases between. The complete variable domain, with remaining parts taken from reference TRBV2 and TRBJ1-2, reads EPEVTQTPSHQVTQMGQEVILRCVPISNHLYFYWYRQILGQKVEFLVSFYNNEISEKSEIFDDQFSVERPDGSNFTLKIRSTKLEDSAMYFCASSGRELFWYGYTFGSGTRLTVV.

This chain connects TRBV7-9 to TRBJ2-1, with D possibly being TRBD1 (6 bases). This CDR3 comprises 19 residues. V dropped 5 bases and J dropped 0 bases, with 23 bases sitting between them. The germline V gene encodes CDR1 SEHNR and CDR2 FQNEAQ (reference sequence). Here the CDR3 DNA reads TGTGCCAGCAGCAGGAACCGTATACCGGGACACTTCTCCTACAATGAGCAGTTCTTC. Residues: CASSRNRIPGHFSYNEQFF.

The chain is built from TRBV12-3 or TRBV12-4 and TRBJ2-2; tentative D call: TRBD1 (5 bases). V was trimmed by 4 bases and J by 1 base, leaving 13 bases between them. This CDR3 contains 16 residues. Written as DNA, the CDR3 is TGTGCCAGCAGTTCAGGGTCCGCTTTGAACACCGGGGAGCTGTTTTTT. This translates into CASSSGSALNTGELFF.

The chain employs TRBV2 and TRBJ2-4; D assignment may be TRBD1 or TRBD2 (5 bases each). Trimming removed 10 bases from V and 0 bases from J, with 16 bases in between. The CDR3 runs 15 residues. In germline, CDR1 is SNHLY, CDR2 FYNNEI. CDR3 in amino acids: CATAGEGLAKNIQYF. Here the CDR3 DNA reads TGTGCCACCGCGGGCGAGGGGCTAGCCAAAAACATTCAGTACTTC.